This T cell receptor beta chain was captured in a study of PD-1 blockade in classical Hodgkin lymphoma. The data were produced by immunoSEQ multiplex PCR, yet TCRdb's version contains in-frame clones alone and is incomplete. This sample yields 25,000 to 35,000 clones, of which roughly 76% are seen a single time; under 4.5% belongs to the top ten. Findings and limits, study-wide: Newly diagnosed patients were reported to start with lower TCR diversity than healthy donors. The study found that TCR diversity rose significantly by C4D1 in CD4+ but not CD8+ cells. Later analyses included only patients treated at least 1 year post-ASCT.

Germline V lookup: CDR1 MNHNS, CDR2 SASEGT. Trimming took 6 bases from V and 6 from J; bases not matched to a gene: 12. This CDR3 contains 15 residues. Turning to this clone: Its antigen is still unknown.

Time point meaning: cycle 4 day 1 (C4D1), after 6 weeks of nivolumab. Autologous stem cell transplantation was followed by relapse in every patient, and brentuximab vedotin exposure varied. Complete response, partial response or progressive disease made up the best responses. This sequence joins TRBV6-1 and TRBJ2-7; 9 nucleotides agree with TRBD1. This material consisted of peripheral blood mononuclear cells (PBMCs), taken before the fourth cycle of nivolumab. The source of this sequence is a human donor with classical Hodgkin lymphoma. Written as DNA, the CDR3 is TGTGCCAGCAGCGTAGACAGGGGGAGTGGATTCGAGCAGTACTTC. Its protein product is CASSVDRGSGFEQYF.